Detailed here is one TCR beta chain. What it recognizes is unknown. This sample is part of a study of cytomegalovirus exposure and HLA in healthy donors. Study-wide points: Among TCR beta chains, those listed as cytomegalovirus-associated numbered over 150.

Germline V CDR1 and CDR2: MNHNS, SASEGT. Trimming left V 2 bases short and J 5 bases short, with 9 bases between. The CDR3 extends over 13 amino acids. Produced via immunoSEQ multiplex PCR; TCRdb's table is partial and in-frame only. The repertoire has 200,000 to 300,000 clones, roughly 88% of them found once; the top ten carry approximately 3%. This clonotype originated in a woman aged 30 to 39 in good health and CMV-seronegative. Sequencing was performed on PBMCs. This chain connects TRBV6-1 to TRBJ1-2, with no clear D. CDR3 DNA sequence: TGTGCCAGCAGTGAATATGGAGGGTATGGCTACACCTTC. This sequence encodes CASSEYGGYGYTF.